This TCR beta chain was identified during a study of T cell repertoires in cytomegalovirus infection. In the case of this clonotype: Its target is unknown.

TCRdb processed the reads anew with MiXCR; each CDR3 protein has one entry. The sample includes around 200,000 distinct CDR3 sequences, about 38% seen only once; the top ten take more than 50%. The study, taken as a whole, reports: The study identified carriers of CMV plus the relevant HLA from cumulative public TCR beta family frequency.

J was trimmed by 2 bases and V by 5 bases; bases with no gene match: 8. This CDR3 is built from 16 residues. Germline assignment: CDR1 SGHVS and CDR2 FQNEAQ. The rearrangement uses TRBV7-8 and TRBJ1-5; 8 bases are a match to TRBD1. The sequencing used CD8+ T cells from cultured PBMCs, collected from culture after CMV antigen stimulation. The sequence came from a human donor in good health (CMV status not recorded). Some clones in this sample may be carry-over from other donors' samples. This CDR3 is CASSVRTGPGNQPQHF. CDR3 bases: TGTGCCAGCAGCGTAAGGACAGGGCCGGGCAATCAGCCCCAGCATTTT.